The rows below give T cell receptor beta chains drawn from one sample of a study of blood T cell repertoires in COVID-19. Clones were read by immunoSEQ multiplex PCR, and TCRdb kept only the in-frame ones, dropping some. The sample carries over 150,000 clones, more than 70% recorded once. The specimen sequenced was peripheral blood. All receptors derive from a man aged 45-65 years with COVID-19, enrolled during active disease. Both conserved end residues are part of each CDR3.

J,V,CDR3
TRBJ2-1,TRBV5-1,CASSLALADLGHEQFF
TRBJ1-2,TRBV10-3,CANRQGNYGYTF
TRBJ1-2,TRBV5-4,CASLISPGSYTF
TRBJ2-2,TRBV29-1,CSAARLAEKNTGELFF
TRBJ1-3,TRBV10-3,CAISSDRGQMGNTIYF
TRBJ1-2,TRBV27,CASSLYGTDRYGYTF
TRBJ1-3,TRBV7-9,CASSFEGRDTIYF
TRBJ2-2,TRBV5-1,CASSLRQGAGELFF
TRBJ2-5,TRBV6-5,CASSLITGFVETQYF
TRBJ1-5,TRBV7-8,CASSLGGGWQPQHF
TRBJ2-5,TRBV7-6,CASSRGGQETQYF
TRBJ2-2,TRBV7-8,CASSLPARTGELFF
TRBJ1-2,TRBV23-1,CASSHRSGSGYTF
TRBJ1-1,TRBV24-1,CATSWWGGSTEAFF
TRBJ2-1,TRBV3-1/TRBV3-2,CASSHGYDLAGDEQFF
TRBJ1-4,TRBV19,CASSRGAGTNEKLFF
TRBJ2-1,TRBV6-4,CASSPLAGGPGEQFF
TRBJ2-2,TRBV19,CASSTGTFFTGELFF
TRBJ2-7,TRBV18,CASSPRAAGDPYEQYF
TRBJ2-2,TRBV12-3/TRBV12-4,CASNRGGAGELFF
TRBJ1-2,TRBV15,CATSTLRGQGGVMRGYTF
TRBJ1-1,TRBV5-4,CASSLGGTGPLGAEAFF
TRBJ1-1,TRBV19,CASSIQGRRTEAFF
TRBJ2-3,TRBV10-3,CAIRDTSSTDTQYF
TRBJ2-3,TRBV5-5,CASSLGEETQYF
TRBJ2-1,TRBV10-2,CASSDRYEQFF
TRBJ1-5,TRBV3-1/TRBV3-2,CASSQGGQGNQPQHF
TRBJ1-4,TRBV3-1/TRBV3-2,CASSQVTDNEKLFF
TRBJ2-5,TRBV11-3,CASSQSSGFQETQYF
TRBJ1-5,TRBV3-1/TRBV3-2,CASSQAGSGNQPQHF
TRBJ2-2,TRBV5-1,CATKIEGNTGELFF
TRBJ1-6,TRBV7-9,CASSYLGGNSPLHF
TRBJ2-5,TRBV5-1,CASSLRAGDETQYF
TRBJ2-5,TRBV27,CASSSPGTLGQETQYF
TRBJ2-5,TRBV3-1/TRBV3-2,CASSPGSPGETQYF
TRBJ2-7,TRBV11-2,CASSFRQDIYEQYF
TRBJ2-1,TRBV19,CASSIWDRDNEQFF
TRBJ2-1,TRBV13,CASSLGTSLANEQFF
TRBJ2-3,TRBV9,CASSVLAASTDTQYF
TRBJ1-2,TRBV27,CASSLIPGHYGYTF
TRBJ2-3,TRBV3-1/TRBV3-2,CASSQDRYSGRGDTQYF
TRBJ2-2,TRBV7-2,CASKKGGADTGELFF
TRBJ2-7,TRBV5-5,CASSLVAGNYEQYF
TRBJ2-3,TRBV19,CASSIGGGTDTQYF
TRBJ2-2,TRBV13,CASSWVSGNTGELFF
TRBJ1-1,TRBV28,CASSLTNREAFF
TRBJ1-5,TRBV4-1,CASSQEQGTNQPQHF
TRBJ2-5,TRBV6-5,CASSRLETQYF
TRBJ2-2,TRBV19,CASTPGLAGGPFAGELFF
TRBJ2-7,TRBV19,CASGGTYEQYF
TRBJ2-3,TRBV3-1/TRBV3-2,CASSQEERDTQYF
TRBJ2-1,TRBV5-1,CASSRLGGESSEQFF